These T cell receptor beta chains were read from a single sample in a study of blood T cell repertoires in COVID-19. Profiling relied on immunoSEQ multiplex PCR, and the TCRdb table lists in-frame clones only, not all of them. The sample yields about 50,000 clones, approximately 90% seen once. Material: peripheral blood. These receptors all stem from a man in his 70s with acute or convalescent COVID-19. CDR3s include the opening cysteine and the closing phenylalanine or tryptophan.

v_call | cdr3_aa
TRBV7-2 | CASSLDYRVYQPQHF
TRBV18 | CASSTGGQETQYF
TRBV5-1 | CASSLLPGSNSGNTIYF
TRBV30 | CAWSLQQGVNSPLHF
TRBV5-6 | CASSPGTGGANEKLFF
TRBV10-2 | CASRTSGGGTGELFF
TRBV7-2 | CASSRTGTPYGYTF
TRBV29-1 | CSVITSGGTQYF
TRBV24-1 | CATRRTFGETQYF
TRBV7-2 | CASSFVSVSNTEAFF
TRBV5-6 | CASSLGPRVANEKLFF
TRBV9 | CASSVSSTGDLTDTQYF
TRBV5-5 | CASSLYAEAGHKSYGYTF
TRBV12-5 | CASGLPTGYEQYF
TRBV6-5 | CASIRDINSPLHF
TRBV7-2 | CASSPYGLGNTEAFF
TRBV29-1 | CSGRASAYNEQFF
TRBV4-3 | CASSQGTAESTDTQYF
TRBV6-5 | CASSWSSGSSTDTQYF
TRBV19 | CASSLSDEQFF
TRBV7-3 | CASSWTGLRTTEAFF
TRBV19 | CASSPGSVLYGYTF
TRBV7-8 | CASSLTTLETQYF
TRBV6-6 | CASSYSAGINEKLFF
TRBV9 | CASSKLADHYNEQFF
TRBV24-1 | CATSLGPDTQYF
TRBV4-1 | CASSRGLDTDTQYF
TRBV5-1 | CASSEVGRSTDTQYF
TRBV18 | CASSPRGGGNIQYF
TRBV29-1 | CSVDRQGNRGETQYF
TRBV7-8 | CASSPDRGRQFF
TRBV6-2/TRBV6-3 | CASSYPSGSYGYTF
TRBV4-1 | CASSHRFLTGSRGYEQYF
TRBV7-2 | CASSLGWPPGNTIYF
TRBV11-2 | CASSPRGRTEAFF
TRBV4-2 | CASSQEQVNQPQHF